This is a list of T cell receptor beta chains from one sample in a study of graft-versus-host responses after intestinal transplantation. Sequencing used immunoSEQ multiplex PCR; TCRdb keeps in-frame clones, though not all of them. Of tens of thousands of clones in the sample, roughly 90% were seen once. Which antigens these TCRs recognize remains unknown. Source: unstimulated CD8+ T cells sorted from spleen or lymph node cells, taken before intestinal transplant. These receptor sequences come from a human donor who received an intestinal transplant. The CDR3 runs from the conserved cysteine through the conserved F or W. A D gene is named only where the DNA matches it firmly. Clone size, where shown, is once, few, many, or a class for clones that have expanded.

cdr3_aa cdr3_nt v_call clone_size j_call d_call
CASSIGDRYEQYF TGTGCCAGTAGTATTGGGGACAGGTACGAGCAGTACTTC TRBV19 . TRBJ2-7 TRBD1
CASSLRGYQETQYF TGTGCCAGCAGCTTACGCGGTTATCAAGAGACCCAGTACTTC TRBV11-2 . TRBJ2-5 .
CAWSPGVLYGYTF TGTGCCTGGAGTCCCGGAGTCCTCTATGGCTACACCTTC TRBV30 . TRBJ1-2 .
CASSPRTGWAGELFF TGTGCCAGCAGCCCCCGGACAGGGTGGGCCGGGGAGCTGTTTTTT TRBV11-2 . TRBJ2-2 TRBD1
CASSLDPGAGQPQHF TGTGCCAGCAGCTTAGACCCAGGGGCAGGGCAGCCCCAGCATTTT TRBV11-2 . TRBJ1-5 .
CASSSTSLADTQYF TGTGCCAGCAGTTCGACTAGCCTGGCAGATACGCAGTATTTT TRBV28 . TRBJ2-3 TRBD2
CASSLPPGGRAHNEQFF TGTGCCAGCAGCCTTCCCCCCGGCGGGAGGGCCCACAATGAGCAGTTCTTC TRBV12-1 . TRBJ2-1 .
CASSLRNSTSYGYTF TGTGCCAGCAGCTTGAGGAATTCGACTTCTTATGGCTACACCTTC TRBV5-4 . TRBJ1-2 .
CASSTGNEQFF TGTGCCAGCAGTACTGGTAATGAGCAGTTCTTC TRBV6-1 . TRBJ2-1 .
CASSKTGTRDTGELFF TGTGCCAGCAGCAAAACCGGGACTAGAGACACCGGGGAGCTGTTTTTT TRBV7-3 . TRBJ2-2 TRBD2
CASSLEAGGFYGYTF TGCGCCAGCAGCTTGGAAGCAGGGGGCTTCTATGGCTACACCTTC TRBV5-1 . TRBJ1-2 TRBD1
CATLMEQLVYEQYF TGTGCCACCCTAATGGAGCAGTTGGTCTACGAGCAGTACTTC TRBV6-1 . TRBJ2-7 .
CASSTTSSGANVLTF TGTGCCAGTAGTACGACTAGTTCTGGGGCCAACGTCCTGACTTTC TRBV19 . TRBJ2-6 .
CASSMGALSSYNSPLHF TGTGCCAGTAGTATGGGGGCACTGAGCTCCTATAATTCACCCCTCCACTTT TRBV19 . TRBJ1-6 .
CASTPFSGSGDNEQFF TGTGCCAGCACCCCTTTCTCGGGTTCGGGAGACAATGAGCAGTTCTTC TRBV27 . TRBJ2-1 .
CASSPVRDMNTEAFF TGCGCCAGCAGCCCGGTCAGGGACATGAACACTGAAGCTTTCTTT TRBV5-1 . TRBJ1-1 .
CASSMTDQQFF TGTGCCAGTAGTATGACAGATCAGCAGTTCTTC TRBV19 . TRBJ2-1 .
CASSIGQGAYEQYF TGTGCCAGCAGCATCGGACAGGGTGCCTACGAGCAGTACTTC TRBV9 . TRBJ2-7 TRBD1
CASSLSLTGVYNEQFF TGTGCCAGCAGTTTATCACTGACAGGGGTTTACAATGAGCAGTTCTTC TRBV27 . TRBJ2-1 TRBD1
CASSLVRVTGNTIYF TGTGCCAGCAGCTTAGTGCGGGTAACTGGAAACACCATATATTTT TRBV7-2 . TRBJ1-3 .
CASSPLRQGRRNTEAFF TGTGCCAGCAGCCCGTTGAGGCAGGGGCGACGGAACACTGAAGCTTTCTTT TRBV7-2 . TRBJ1-1 .
CASSHTSGANVLTF TGCGCCAGCAGCCATACTTCTGGGGCCAACGTCCTGACTTTC TRBV4-3 few TRBJ2-6 .
CASSLWVGETQYF TGTGCCAGCAGTTTATGGGTCGGGGAGACCCAGTACTTC TRBV27 . TRBJ2-5 .
CASLGINYEQYF TGTGCCAGCCTCGGGATAAACTACGAGCAGTACTTC TRBV2 few TRBJ2-7 .
CASSVDWDRDYEQYF TGTGCCAGCAGCGTAGATTGGGACAGGGACTACGAGCAGTACTTC TRBV9 . TRBJ2-7 TRBD1
CATSRSGTGLNQPQHF TGTGCCACCAGCAGATCCGGGACAGGCCTTAATCAGCCCCAGCATTTT TRBV15 . TRBJ1-5 TRBD1
CASSLVQGTNYGYTF TGTGCCAGCAGCTTAGTACAGGGGACTAACTATGGCTACACCTTC TRBV7-9 . TRBJ1-2 TRBD1
CASSNGQPRPQHF TGTGCCAGCAGTAACGGACAGCCGCGGCCCCAGCATTTT TRBV28 . TRBJ1-5 .
CASSGGTSGLLEQYF TGTGCCAGCAGCGGAGGGACTAGCGGACTCTTAGAGCAGTACTTC TRBV2 . TRBJ2-7 TRBD2
CASSRGTGNEKLFF TGTGCCAGCAGCCGGGGGACGGGTAATGAAAAACTGTTTTTT TRBV5-6 few TRBJ1-4 .
CASSQDRTGDLSTEAFF TGCGCCAGCAGCCAAGATCGGACAGGCGATTTGAGTACTGAAGCTTTCTTT TRBV4-1 . TRBJ1-1 TRBD1
CASSYSSSPTRDTQYF TGTGCCAGCAGTTACTCTTCCTCGCCTACCCGGGATACGCAGTATTTT TRBV6-5 . TRBJ2-3 .
CASSELWGGADTQYF TGTGCCAGCAGTGAGCTATGGGGGGGTGCAGATACGCAGTATTTT TRBV9 . TRBJ2-3 TRBD2
CASSSWANSGNQPQHF TGTGCCAGCAGCTCTTGGGCGAATAGCGGCAATCAGCCCCAGCATTTT TRBV5-6 . TRBJ1-5 .
CASSLESGRAPGYNEQFF TGTGCCAGCAGCTTAGAAAGCGGGAGGGCCCCGGGCTACAATGAGCAGTTCTTC TRBV7-9 . TRBJ2-1 TRBD2
CASSLIGPDTQYF TGTGCCAGCAGTTTAATTGGGCCAGATACGCAGTATTTT TRBV27 . TRBJ2-3 .
CASSIGTGLSTDTQYF TGTGCCAGTAGTATAGGGACAGGACTGAGCACAGATACGCAGTATTTT TRBV19 once TRBJ2-3 TRBD1
CASSDSYEQYF TGTGCCAGCAGTGACAGCTACGAGCAGTACTTC TRBV7-9 . TRBJ2-7 .
CATSRDVGAQETQYF TGTGCCACCAGCAGAGATGTAGGGGCTCAAGAGACCCAGTACTTC TRBV15 . TRBJ2-5 .
CASSFRTSGRLGEQFF TGTGCCAGCAGCTTCCGGACTAGCGGGAGGCTCGGTGAGCAGTTCTTC TRBV7-9 . TRBJ2-1 TRBD2
CASSYQDRGLGGYTF TGTGCCAGCAGTTACCAGGACAGGGGGCTAGGAGGCTACACCTTC TRBV6-5 . TRBJ1-2 TRBD1
CASSLGPSGYNEQFF TGCGCCAGCAGCTTGGGTCCTAGCGGATACAATGAGCAGTTCTTC TRBV5-1 . TRBJ2-1 TRBD2
CASSMTYADGYTF TGTGCCAGTAGTATGACTTATGCGGATGGCTACACCTTC TRBV19 . TRBJ1-2 .
CASSTPRQGADTGELFF TGTGCCAGTAGTACACCGAGACAGGGGGCGGACACCGGGGAGCTGTTTTTT TRBV19 . TRBJ2-2 TRBD1
CATSIPGQGEGKLFF TGTGCCACCAGCATACCGGGACAGGGAGAGGGAAAACTGTTTTTT TRBV15 . TRBJ1-4 TRBD1
CASSLVQNTGNTIYF TGTGCCAGCAGCTTGGTGCAGAATACTGGAAACACCATATATTTT TRBV5-6 few TRBJ1-3 .
CASSNPGGLAGELFF TGTGCCAGCAGCAACCCTGGGGGCCTCGCCGGGGAGCTGTTTTTT TRBV21-1 . TRBJ2-2 .
CASSYDSAGETQYF TGTGCCAGCAGTTACGACAGTGCGGGGGAGACCCAGTACTTC TRBV27 once TRBJ2-5 .
CASSPGLAGGLETQYF TGTGCCAGCAGCCCCGGACTAGCGGGAGGCCTAGAGACCCAGTACTTC TRBV13 . TRBJ2-5 TRBD2
CASSAGGGLRDQETQYF TGTGCCAGCAGCGCCGGGGGAGGGTTGAGGGACCAAGAGACCCAGTACTTC TRBV9 . TRBJ2-5 TRBD2